Below, 25 T cell receptor beta chains from the same sample are listed, as sequenced in a study of T cell clonality in common variable immunodeficiency. The repertoire was sequenced with immunoSEQ multiplex PCR; TCRdb's copy has only in-frame clones and lacks some. This repertoire holds about 35,000 clones, and none appear only once. Their antigens are not known. Points from the study as a whole: In common variable immunodeficiency, TCR beta chains reportedly carried fewer deletions and N-nucleotide insertions.

The material sequenced was peripheral blood mononuclear cells. The source of these receptors is a human donor with common variable immunodeficiency.

In its sample, this clone was seen a few times. Here the CDR3 reads CASSPPSGDHNEQFF. CDR3 DNA, as far as it was read: TGTGCCAGCAGCCCCCCCAGCGGGGACCACAATGAG. The chain combines TRBV7-8 with TRBJ2-1, with 7 bases identical to TRBD2. Read data end 3 residues before the CDR3 end; the end is taken from the germline J gene. V shed 5 bases, J shed 5 bases, and the junction held 9 bases outside the gene matches. The CDR3 consists of 15 residues. Germline CDR1 is SGHVS and CDR2 is FQNEAQ.

This clone was counted ten times or more. The read ends 3 residues before the CDR3 terminus; that terminus is restored from the germline J gene. The rearrangement links TRBV14 to TRBJ2-3, with 8 bases lining up with TRBD2. The V and J ends lost 3 bases and 2 bases, in that order; junction bases with no gene match: 4. Germline V lookup: CDR1 SGHDN, CDR2 FVKESK. CDR3 length: 15 residues. The sequenced CDR3 bases are TGTGCCAGCAGCCACCGCGGGGGGACCACAGATACG. Translated, it gives CASSHRGGTTDT. The CDR3, in full, reads CASSHRGGTTDTQYF.

Remarks on this clone: The sequenced fragment ends 3 residues before the CDR3 boundary, so the rest is inferred from the germline J gene. The rearrangement uses TRBV11-2 and TRBJ2-5; D gene unclear. V was pared by 1 base and J by 0 bases, with 6 bases between. Germline V gene sequence: CDR1 SGHAT, CDR2 FQNNGV. The CDR3 loop spans 14 amino acids. CDR3 residues: CASSLGPNQETQYF. The part of the CDR3 DNA that was read is TGTGCCAGCAGCTTAGGTCCCAACCAAGAGACC.

As regards this clone: The read finishes 3 residues shy of the CDR3 end, and the germline J gene is used to complete it. The chain carries TRBV18 and TRBJ1-2; TRBD1 matches at 9 bases. The germline gives CDR1 KGHSH, CDR2 LQKENI. The CDR3 length is 13 residues. The CDR3 sequence is CASSPEGQGGYTF. The sequenced CDR3 bases are TGTGCCAGCTCACCAGAAGGACAGGGGGGC.

The CDR3 bases that were read are TGCGCCAGCAGCTTGGACCAGGGAGGGCAGCCC. It codes for CASSLDQGGQP. The full CDR3 is CASSLDQGGQPQHF. The V and J genes are TRBV5-1 and TRBJ1-5, with D possibly being TRBD1 (5 bases). The read gets to within 3 residues of the CDR3 end, and the germline J gene fills in the rest. The CDR3 has 14 residues. From germline, CDR1 is SGHRS and CDR2 YFSETQ. Trimming cost V 0 bases and J 7 bases, with 11 bases left between them.

On this clone itself: The read halts 3 residues ahead of the CDR3 end, with the missing end drawn from the germline J gene. The chain recombines TRBV19 with TRBJ2-1, with D possibly matching TRBD1 (6 bases). The CDR3 contains 16 residues. V gave up 5 bases and J gave up 0 bases, with 14 bases separating them. CDR1 is LNHDA and CDR2 is SQIVND in the germline V gene (reference sequence). The CDR3 spells CASSARTASSYNEQFF. Partial CDR3 DNA: TGTGCCAGTAGTGCACGGACAGCTAGCTCCTACAATGAG.

This clone was counted only a few times. The read ends 3 residues early relative to the CDR3; the germline J gene fills the gap. This chain connects TRBV30 to TRBJ2-1, with D unresolved. The germline V gene encodes CDR1 GTSNPN and CDR2 SVGIG (reference sequence). V was clipped by 4 bases and J by 7 bases, with 11 bases between them. There are 12 residues in the CDR3. CDR3 DNA (partial): TGTGCCTGGACACCTGGGCTGAATGAG. Translating gives CAWTPGLNE. The complete CDR3 reads CAWTPGLNEQFF.

This clone was counted between two and nine times. The read terminates 3 residues ahead of where the CDR3 ends, so the germline J gene completes it. V is TRBV13 and J is TRBJ2-1; D is uncertain. Trimming cost V 3 bases and J 9 bases, with 15 bases left between them. The CDR3 is made up of 14 amino acids. Germline V gene sequence: CDR1 PRHDT, CDR2 FYEKMQ (reference sequence). The sequenced part of the CDR3 DNA is TGTGCCAGCAGCTTGGGTACGGGTTCGAGTGAG. The encoded protein is CASSLGTGSSE. The whole CDR3 region reads CASSLGTGSSEQFF.

By sample share, this clone is medium-sized. The read terminates 3 residues ahead of where the CDR3 ends, so the germline J gene completes it. The chain is built from TRBV4-2 and TRBJ2-1; tentatively, D is TRBD1 (6 bases). CDR1 is LGHNA and CDR2 is YNFKEQ in the germline V gene. The CDR3 has 20 residues. With 6 bases removed from V and 0 bases from J, the gap between germline ends came to 27 bases. CDR3 loop: CASRQTQGGLSLSSYNEQFF. CDR3 DNA, as far as it was read: TGTGCCAGCAGACAAACACAGGGTGGTCTATCACTGAGCTCCTACAATGAG.

A word on this clone: The CDR3 goes on 3 residues after the read ends, and that part is filled in from the germline J gene. The rearrangement links TRBV2 to TRBJ1-6, with TRBD1 matching over 10 bases. J was trimmed by 6 bases and V by 2 bases; bases with no gene match: 1. CDR3 length: 15 residues. Germline loops: CDR1 SNHLY, CDR2 FYNNEI. Incomplete CDR3 DNA: TGTGCCAGCAGTGAAAGGACAGGGGGTAATTCACCC. Protein sequence: CASSERTGGNSP. The entire CDR3 reads CASSERTGGNSPLHF.

There are a few counts of this clone. With the read ending 3 residues before the CDR3 end, the germline J gene is used to fill in that end. The chain employs TRBV7-3 and TRBJ2-5; 8 bases line up with TRBD1. Germline trimming cut 0 bases from V and 3 bases from J; bases unmatched to any gene: 3. Germline lookup yields CDR1 SGHTA and CDR2 FQGTGA. This CDR3 has 15 residues. The sequenced part of the CDR3 DNA is TGTGCCAGCAGCTTAACGCCAGGGGGCGAAGAGACC. Translated, it gives CASSLTPGGEET. In full, the CDR3 is CASSLTPGGEETQYF.

Ten or more counts support this clone. Read data end 3 residues before the CDR3 end; the end is taken from the germline J gene. The J gene is TRBJ2-6, the V gene TRBV7-6; D is possibly TRBD1 (5 bases). This CDR3 is 14 amino acids long. The V gene's germline CDR1 is SGHVS and CDR2 FNYEAQ. Trimming stripped 5 bases from V and 4 bases from J, with 9 bases between. CDR3 DNA (partial): TGTGCCAGCAGCCTTAACAGGGGGGCCAACGTC. Translating gives CASSLNRGANV. In full, the CDR3 reads CASSLNRGANVLTF.

This clone was observed a few times. The read ends 3 residues shy of where the CDR3 ends; the end is completed using the germline J gene. Additional DNA sequences in this sample encode the identical CDR3. The chain uses TRBV30 and TRBJ2-7; D may be TRBD1 (6 bases). The CDR3 runs 14 residues. Germline CDR1 and CDR2: GTSNPN and SVGIG (reference sequence). V lost 8 bases to trimming and J lost 6 bases, with 23 bases between them. The CDR3 protein is CARRPPGAGLEQYF. Partial CDR3 DNA: TGTGCCCGAAGACCGCCAGGGGCCGGGCTCGAG.

This clone came up a few times. The read ends 3 residues before the CDR3 terminus; that terminus is restored from the germline J gene. The chain has TRBV23-1 and TRBJ2-5; the match to TRBD1 covers 7 bases. TRBV23-1 is noted as an ORF with a role that remains uncertain. The length of the CDR3 is 18 residues. V was clipped by 2 bases and J by 4 bases; unmatched bases: 16. CDR3 loop: CASSQPYKHDRAGETQYF. The CDR3 DNA, read in part, is TGCGCCAGCAGTCAACCCTATAAACATGACAGGGCGGGAGAGACC.

This clone was detected many times. The observed sequence ends 3 residues before the CDR3 terminus, with the missing tail filled in from the germline J gene. The chain employs TRBV7-9 and TRBJ2-1; 8 nucleotides match TRBD2. The germline gives CDR1 SEHNR, CDR2 FQNEAQ (reference sequence). This CDR3 comprises 15 residues. V was pared by 3 bases and J by 5 bases, with 6 bases of the junction left unmatched. The CDR3 sequence is CASSFGSGGNNEQFF. The part of the CDR3 DNA that was read is TGTGCCAGCAGCTTCGGCAGCGGGGGAAACAATGAG.

This clone came up a few times. The DNA ends 3 residues before the CDR3 does, and the rest of the CDR3 is filled in from the germline J gene. V usage is TRBV30 and J usage is TRBJ1-5; tentatively, D is TRBD1 (5 bases). The V end was cut by 1 base, the J end by 4 bases, with 14 bases between. The CDR3 runs 15 residues. Looked up from germline, CDR1 is GTSNPN and CDR2 is SVGIG (reference sequence). The part of the CDR3 DNA that was read is TGTGCCTGGAGTGAAGGTGGGGCAGGGAATCAGCCC. It codes for CAWSEGGAGNQP. The full CDR3 sequence reads CAWSEGGAGNQPQHF.

Worth noting for this clone: The CDR3 extends 3 residues past the end of the read, so its final part is completed from the germline J gene. The V and J genes are TRBV23-1 and TRBJ2-3; possible D gene TRBD1, 6 bases. TRBV23-1 is sorted into the ORF group, with uncertain function. Trimming removed 10 bases at V and 3 bases at J, with 14 bases between. This CDR3 is 13 amino acids long. CDR3 residues: CAIFWGLTDTQYF. Partial CDR3 DNA: TGCGCCATCTTCTGGGGGCTGACAGATACG.

This clone was detected a few times. Read coverage stops 3 residues before the CDR3 terminus; the germline J gene supplies the remainder. This chain connects TRBV19 to TRBJ1-5, with 8 bases fitting TRBD1. The CDR3 consists of 17 residues. CDR1 and CDR2 from the germline V gene are LNHDA and SQIVND (reference sequence). V was clipped by 4 bases and J by 2 bases; unmatched bases: 10. CDR3 bases read: TGTGCCAGTAGTACCTATAATCTGGGACAGGGCAATCAGCCC. Amino acids: CASSTYNLGQGNQP. The CDR3 in its entirety is CASSTYNLGQGNQPQHF.

With regard to this clone: The CDR3 goes on 3 residues after the read ends, and that part is filled in from the germline J gene. This chain connects TRBV19 to TRBJ1-3, with unresolved D. The germline V and J ends were trimmed by 2 bases and 2 bases, with 7 bases remaining between them. Germline V gene data show CDR1 as LNHDA and CDR2 as SQIVND (reference sequence). CDR3 length: 14 residues. The CDR3 here is CASSISRTGNTIYF. The CDR3 bases that were read are TGTGCCAGTAGTATATCCAGGACTGGAAACACC. Full variable domain (outside the CDR3, taken from reference TRBV19 and TRBJ1-3): DGGITQSPKYLFRKEGQNVTLSCEQNLNHDAMYWYRQDPGQGLRLIYYSQIVNDFQKGDIAEGYSVSREKKESFPLTVTSAQKNPTAFYLCASSISRTGNTIYFGEGSWLTVV.

Notes on this clone: Read data end 3 residues before the CDR3 end; the end is taken from the germline J gene. The V call is TRBV18, the J call TRBJ1-6; the D gene is possibly TRBD1 (5 bases). The V gene's germline CDR1 is KGHSH and CDR2 LQKENI. V gave up 1 base and J gave up 7 bases, with 11 bases separating them. The CDR3 length is 15 residues. CDR3 sequence: CASSPQGSKNSPLHF. Incomplete CDR3 DNA: TGTGCCAGCTCACCACAGGGGTCGAAGAATTCACCC.

A few counts support this clone. The missing CDR3 end, 3 residues past where the read stops, is filled in from the germline J gene. J is TRBJ1-2 and V is TRBV7-8, with 9 bases matching TRBD1. The CDR3 consists of 14 residues. V trimming: 1 base; J trimming: 7 bases; junction bases outside the gene matches: 4. CDR1 is SGHVS and CDR2 is FQNEAQ in the germline V gene. Incomplete CDR3 DNA: TGTGCCAGCAGCTTAGGGGGACAGGGCATTGGC. This codes for CASSLGGQGIG. The full CDR3 protein is CASSLGGQGIGYTF.

With respect to this clone: The read halts 3 residues ahead of the CDR3 end, with the missing end drawn from the germline J gene. The chain joins TRBV18 to TRBJ1-2; D is undetermined. Looked up from germline, CDR1 is KGHSH and CDR2 is LQKENI. Between the trimmed V and J ends, which lost 0 bases and 3 bases, there was a span of 11 bases. This CDR3 comprises 15 residues. The CDR3 DNA, read in part, is TGTGCCAGCTCACCACCGATCGAACAGCACTATGGC. As protein: CASSPPIEQHYG. The entire CDR3 protein reads CASSPPIEQHYGYTF. The complete variable domain, with remaining parts taken from reference TRBV18 and TRBJ1-2, reads NAGVMQNPRHLVRRRGQEARLRCSPMKGHSHVYWYRQLPEEGLKFMVYLQKENIIDESGMPKERFSAEFPKEGPSILRIQQVVRGDSAAYFCASSPPIEQHYGYTFGSGTRLTVV.

Worth noting for this clone: The CDR3 end is not reached by the read, which stops 3 residues before it; the germline J gene fills it in. This rearrangement joins TRBV7-8 to TRBJ2-2, with D unclear. The germline gives CDR1 SGHVS, CDR2 FQNEAQ. The CDR3 is made up of 14 amino acids. The V end lost 4 bases, the J end lost 6 bases, and 12 bases lay between the germline ends. CDR3 DNA (partial): TGTGCCAGCAGCTCTGGGCAGGTGGCCGGGGAG. Translating gives CASSSGQVAGE. The complete CDR3 sequence is CASSSGQVAGELFF.

This clone is medium-sized within its sample. The read terminates 3 residues before the CDR3 end, so the remaining end is supplied by the germline J gene. The chain links TRBV29-1 to TRBJ1-1; D remains ambiguous. The CDR3 extends over 14 amino acids. V was shortened by 5 bases and J by 3 bases, with 16 bases between the two germline ends. The germline gives CDR1 SQVTM, CDR2 ANQGSEA. CDR3 residues: CSVSGRFVDTEAFF. Incomplete CDR3 DNA: TGCAGCGTTTCAGGCAGGTTCGTCGACACTGAA.

This clone turned up a few times. Sequencing ends 3 residues short of the CDR3 end; the germline J gene provides the rest. The chain links TRBV6-1 to TRBJ2-7; D not certain. The germline gives CDR1 MNHNS, CDR2 SASEGT. CDR3 length: 12 residues. The V and J ends lost 1 base and 3 bases respectively, with 4 bases between them. CDR3 sequence: CASSEGLYEQYF. Partial CDR3 DNA: TGTGCCAGCAGTGAAGGACTCTACGAG.